This T cell receptor beta chain was sequenced for a study of control samples from healthy donors and cancer patients. This table comes from immunoSEQ multiplex PCR, and its TCRdb copy is limited to in-frame clones, with some not included. This table has 70,000 to 95,000 clones, 91% appearing once. Trimming cost V 5 bases and J 0 bases, with 11 bases left between them. CDR3 length: 14 amino acids. The germline CDR1 and CDR2 sequences are SGHRS and YFSETQ. This TCR came from a woman under 40 in good health. This chain connects TRBV5-1 to TRBJ1-1; D not resolved. The specimen sequenced was blood. The chain's CDR3 is CASSWGQMNTEAFF. Written as DNA, the CDR3 is TGCGCCAGCAGTTGGGGTCAGATGAACACTGAAGCTTTCTTT. The full variable domain, with the rest looked up from reference TRBV5-1 and TRBJ1-1, is KAGVTQTPRYLIKTRGQQVTLSCSPISGHRSVSWYQQTPGQGLQFLFEYFSETQRNKGNFPGRFSGRQFSNSRSEMNVSTLELGDSALYLCASSWGQMNTEAFFGQGTRLTVV.